The clone carrying this T cell receptor beta chain was counted ten times or more. The CDR3 has 15 amino acids. The sample comes from a study of control samples from healthy donors and cancer patients. Data came from immunoSEQ multiplex PCR; TCRdb stores just in-frame clones and leaves some out. Of fewer than 300,000 clones detected, more than 65% appear once; the ten largest clones hold less than 15%. Sequenced sample: PBMCs. This chain links TRBV21-1 with TRBJ1-1; the table's D call, TRBD1, was not checked against the DNA. TRBV21-1 is a pseudogene locus. This TCR derives from a woman aged 55-69 years with lung cancer. CDR3 protein: CASSFTGTGNTEAFF. CDR3 nucleotide sequence: TGTGCCAGCAGCTTTACCGGGACAGGGAACACTGAAGCTTTCTTT.